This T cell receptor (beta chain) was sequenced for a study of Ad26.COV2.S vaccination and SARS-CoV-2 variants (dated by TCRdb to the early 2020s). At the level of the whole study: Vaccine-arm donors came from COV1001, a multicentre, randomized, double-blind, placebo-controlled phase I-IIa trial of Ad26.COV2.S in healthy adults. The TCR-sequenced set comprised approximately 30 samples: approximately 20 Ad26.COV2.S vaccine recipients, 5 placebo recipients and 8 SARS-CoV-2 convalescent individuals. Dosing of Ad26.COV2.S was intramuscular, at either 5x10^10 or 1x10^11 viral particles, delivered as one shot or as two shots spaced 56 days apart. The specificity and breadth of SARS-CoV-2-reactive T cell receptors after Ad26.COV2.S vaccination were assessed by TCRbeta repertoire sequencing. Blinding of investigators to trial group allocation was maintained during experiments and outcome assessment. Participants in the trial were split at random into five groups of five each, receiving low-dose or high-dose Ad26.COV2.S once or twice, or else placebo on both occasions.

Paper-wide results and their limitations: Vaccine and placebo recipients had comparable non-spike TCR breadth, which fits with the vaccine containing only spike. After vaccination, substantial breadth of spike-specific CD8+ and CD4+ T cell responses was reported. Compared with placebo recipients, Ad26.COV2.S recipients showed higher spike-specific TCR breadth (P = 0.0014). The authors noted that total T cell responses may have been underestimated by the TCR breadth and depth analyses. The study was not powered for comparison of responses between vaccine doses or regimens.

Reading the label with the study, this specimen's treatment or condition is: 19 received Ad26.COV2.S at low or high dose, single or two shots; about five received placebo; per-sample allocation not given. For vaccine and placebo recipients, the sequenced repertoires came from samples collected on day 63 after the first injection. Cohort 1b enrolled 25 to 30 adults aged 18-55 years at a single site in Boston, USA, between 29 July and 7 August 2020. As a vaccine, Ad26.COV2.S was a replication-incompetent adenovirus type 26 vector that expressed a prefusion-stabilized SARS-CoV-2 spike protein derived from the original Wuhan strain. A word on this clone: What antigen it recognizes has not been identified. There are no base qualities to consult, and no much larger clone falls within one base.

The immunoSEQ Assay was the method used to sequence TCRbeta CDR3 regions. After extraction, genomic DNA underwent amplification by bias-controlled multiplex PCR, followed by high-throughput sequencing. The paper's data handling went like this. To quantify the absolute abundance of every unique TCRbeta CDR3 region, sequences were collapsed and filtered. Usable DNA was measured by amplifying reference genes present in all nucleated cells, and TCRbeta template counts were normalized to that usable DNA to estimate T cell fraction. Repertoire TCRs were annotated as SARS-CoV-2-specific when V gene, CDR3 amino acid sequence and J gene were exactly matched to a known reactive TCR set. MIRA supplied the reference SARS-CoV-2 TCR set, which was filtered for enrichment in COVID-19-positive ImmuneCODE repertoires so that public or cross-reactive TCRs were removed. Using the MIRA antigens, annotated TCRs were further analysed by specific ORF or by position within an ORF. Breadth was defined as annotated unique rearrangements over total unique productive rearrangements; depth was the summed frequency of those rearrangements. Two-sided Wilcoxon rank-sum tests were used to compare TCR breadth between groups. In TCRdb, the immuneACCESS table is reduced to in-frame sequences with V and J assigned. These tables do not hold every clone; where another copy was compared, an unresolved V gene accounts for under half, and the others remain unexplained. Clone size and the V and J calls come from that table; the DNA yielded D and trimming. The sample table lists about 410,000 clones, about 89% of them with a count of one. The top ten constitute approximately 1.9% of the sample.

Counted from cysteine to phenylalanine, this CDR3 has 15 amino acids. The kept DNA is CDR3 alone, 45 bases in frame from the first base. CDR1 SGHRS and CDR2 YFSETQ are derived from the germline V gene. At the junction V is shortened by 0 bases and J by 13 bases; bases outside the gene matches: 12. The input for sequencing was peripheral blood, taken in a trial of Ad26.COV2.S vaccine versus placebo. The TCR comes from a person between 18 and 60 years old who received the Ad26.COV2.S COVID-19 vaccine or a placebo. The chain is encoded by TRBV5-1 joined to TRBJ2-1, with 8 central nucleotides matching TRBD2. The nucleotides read TGCGCCAGCAGCTTGGCCGGCGGTAGCGGGACTCACCAGTTCTTC. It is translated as CASSLAGGSGTHQFF.